One T cell receptor beta chain is described in this entry. This clone's antigen is unknown. No much larger clone is present one base from it, and per-base qualities are unavailable. These data belong to a study of human versus mouse CDR3 diversity and MHC coevolution listed by TCRdb under 2017. The study in broad terms: According to reports, the immunoSEQ assay can detect one in 200,000 T cells and keeps multiplex PCR amplification bias to a minimum. Across mouse and human samples, the number of valid reads per sample ranged from about 5.5 x 10^6 to 1.8 x 10^7. Human naive CD4 T cell repertoires were used as a reference for TCR selection on multiple MHC II alleles and were compared with human-TCR-locus transgenic mice carrying single MHC II. Three healthy volunteer blood donors made up the human cohort, with one aged 30 to 39, one aged 40 to 50 and one aged 60 to 70 at collection. The full study reports these points: Because human T cells were selected on six or seven MHC II alleles, repertoire diversity was not considered directly comparable between humans and mice. Most of the three human donors showed the lowest clonal inequality scores among all compared groups. The largest TCR beta repertoire according to iCHAO1 estimates belonged to humans, at roughly 1.5 million clonotypes, a result attributed likely to selection by multiple MHC II molecules. On average, humans had more CDR3 deletions and insertions than mice did, pointing to greater exonuclease and TdT activity.

The QIAGEN blood and tissue kit was used to extract genomic DNA from the sorted cells, and that DNA was then quantified on a NanoDrop 1000. The immunoSEQ platform deep sequenced and quantified TCR alpha and beta chains by multiplex PCR of genomic DNA. The authors' pipeline ran thus. Annotation of the TCR sequences relied on IMGT gene and region definitions. As a stand-in for the preselection repertoire, out-of-frame rearrangements were used and set against in-frame clonotypes. The iCHAO1 estimator supplied with the immunoSEQ platform was used to estimate repertoire size. A Gini index based on the Lorenz curve was applied to in-frame amino acid clonotypes to measure clonal inequality. The intersect function in the R package tcR was used to count shared clonotypes, while the Jaccard index served to score similarity. Frequencies of V, J and V-J usage were subjected to principal component analysis with the R prcomp function, without normalization. TCRdb retrieved this table from immuneACCESS and kept in-frame rearrangements only. Not all clones are present; in checked studies, unresolved V genes account for under half, and no reason is known for the remainder. The V and J calls and clone size come from that table; D and trimming were worked out from the DNA. The sample table lists 55,000 to 65,000 clones, approximately 94% of them with a count of one. Clones ranked in the top ten supply approximately 20% of the sample.

Fluorescence-activated cell sorting was used to isolate naive CD4 T cells, defined as CD45RO-negative and CD62L-positive, from PBMCs. From each donor, about 48 ml of fresh peripheral blood was taken, and Ficoll density centrifugation was then used to isolate PBMCs. Cell sorting was carried out on a FACSAria III instrument, and a purity above 95% was achieved for all samples. The germline V gene provides CDR1 SGHTA and CDR2 FQGNSA. V has 5 bases trimmed and J has 7 bases trimmed; junction bases matching no gene number 8. From cysteine to phenylalanine, the CDR3 is 13 amino acids long. Solely the CDR3 DNA is kept, with 39 bases framed from the first base.

Here the chain combines TRBV7-2 and TRBJ2-7, with 7 bases aligning to TRBD2. The sequence came from a person between 55 and 69 years old in good health. The material sequenced was naive CD4+ T cells from blood. Explained via the paper, the cell subset or site label denotes: CD45RO-negative CD62L-positive naive CD4 T cells. The CDR3 has the sequence CASSPSWGGEQYF. Here is the DNA: TGTGCCAGCAGCCCCTCATGGGGGGGTGAGCAGTACTTC.